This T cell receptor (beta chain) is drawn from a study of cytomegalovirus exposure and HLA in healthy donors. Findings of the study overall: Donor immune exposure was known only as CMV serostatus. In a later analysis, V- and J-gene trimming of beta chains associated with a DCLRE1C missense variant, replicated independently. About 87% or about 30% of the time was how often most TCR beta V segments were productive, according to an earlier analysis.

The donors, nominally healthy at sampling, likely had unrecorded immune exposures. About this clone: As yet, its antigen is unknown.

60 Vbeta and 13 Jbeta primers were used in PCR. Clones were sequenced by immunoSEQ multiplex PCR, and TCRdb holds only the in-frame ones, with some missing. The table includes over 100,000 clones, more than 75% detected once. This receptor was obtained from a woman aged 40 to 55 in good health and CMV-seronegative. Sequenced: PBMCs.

CDR3 in DNA: TGTGCCAGCAGCCTCCTCGCCTGGCGGATGGGTGAGGATACGCAGTATTTT. It yields the protein CASSLLAWRMGEDTQYF. The chain is built from TRBV11-2 and TRBJ2-3; no clear D. CDR3 size: 17 residues. CDR1 is SGHAT, CDR2 FQNNGV, per germline. V was clipped by 5 bases and J by 6 bases, with 24 bases between them.